Listed here are 6 T cell receptor beta chains from one sample, sequenced in a study of T cells in Graves' hyperthyroidism and ophthalmopathy. There were TCR beta CDR3 regions amplified from RNA transcripts. First-round RT-PCR targeting the TCR CDR3 was performed with the HTBI primer set. Using its own MiXCR run on the multiplex PCR reads, TCRdb lists one record per CDR3 protein. This table has about 600,000 distinct CDR3 sequences, 14% appearing once. The sequenced material came from blood. These receptors all stem from a woman younger than 35 with Graves' ophthalmopathy.

This clonotype was detected a few times. DNA for the CDR3: TGCAGTGCTAGACCCCGGACTAGCGGGAGCCTCCACAATGAGCAGTTCTTC. It yields the protein CSARPRTSGSLHNEQFF. The chain couples TRBV20-1 to TRBJ2-1; the match to TRBD2 covers 13 bases. CDR1 is DFQATT, CDR2 SNEGSKA, per germline (reference sequence). V shed 2 bases and J 5 bases; nucleotides not matched to a gene: 9. CDR3 length: 17 residues.

This clonotype was seen at least ten times. The chain employs TRBV27 and TRBJ2-7, with 8 bases fitting TRBD2. This CDR3 spans 16 amino acids. V was pared by 5 bases and J by 1 base, with 10 bases of the junction left unmatched. Germline-derived CDR1 and CDR2 are MNHEY and SMNVEV (reference sequence). CDR3 residues: CASSRPAGEPSYEQYF. In DNA, the CDR3 is TGTGCCAGCAGTCGGCCAGCGGGAGAGCCTTCCTACGAGCAGTACTTC.

This clonotype was counted at least ten times. The chain has TRBV2 and TRBJ2-6; 7 bases are a match to TRBD1. The trim removed 6 bases at V and 6 bases at J, leaving 14 bases unmatched. This CDR3 region has 17 residues. Germline V CDR1 and CDR2: SNHLY, FYNNEI. CDR3 sequence reads: CASSTQGDSSAANVLTF. CDR3 nucleotide sequence: TGTGCCAGCAGCACCCAGGGGGACAGTTCGGCGGCCAACGTCCTGACTTTC. Supplemented by reference TRBV2 and TRBJ2-6, the full variable domain reads EPEVTQTPSHQVTQMGQEVILRCVPISNHLYFYWYRQILGQKVEFLVSFYNNEISEKSEIFDDQFSVERPDGSNFTLKIRSTKLEDSAMYFCASSTQGDSSAANVLTFGAGSRLTVL.

In this sample, this clonotype turned up many times. The gene calls are TRBV5-6 and TRBJ1-1; the D is unclear. The CDR3 sequence is 15 residues long. The V gene's germline CDR1 is SGHDT and CDR2 YYEEEE. V was cut by 1 base and J by 2 bases, with 12 bases left in between. DNA of the CDR3: TGTGCCAGCAGCTTGTCGGCAGGTAAAAACACTGAAGCTTTCTTT. It encodes CASSLSAGKNTEAFF.

About this clonotype: Just one base apart from a much larger clone, this may be a read error. J is TRBJ1-1 and V is TRBV27; TRBD1 matches 7 bases. The length of the CDR3 is 16 residues. J gave up 1 base and V 4 bases, and 9 bases lay outside the gene matches. Germline-derived CDR1 and CDR2 are MNHEY and SMNVEV (reference sequence). The CDR3 spells CASSSYRTGKNTEAFF. CDR3 nucleotides: TGTGCCAGCAGTTCGTATAGGACAGGAAAGAACACTGAAGCTTTCTTT.

This clonotype was recorded at least ten times. This chain links TRBV12-3 or TRBV12-4 with TRBJ2-7; weak D call: TRBD1 (5 bases). Trimming took off 3 bases at V and 5 bases at J, with 11 bases between the two ends. This CDR3 is built from 13 residues. This CDR3 is CASSFLGVHEQYF. CDR3 in DNA: TGTGCCAGCAGTTTCTTAGGGGTCCACGAGCAGTACTTC.